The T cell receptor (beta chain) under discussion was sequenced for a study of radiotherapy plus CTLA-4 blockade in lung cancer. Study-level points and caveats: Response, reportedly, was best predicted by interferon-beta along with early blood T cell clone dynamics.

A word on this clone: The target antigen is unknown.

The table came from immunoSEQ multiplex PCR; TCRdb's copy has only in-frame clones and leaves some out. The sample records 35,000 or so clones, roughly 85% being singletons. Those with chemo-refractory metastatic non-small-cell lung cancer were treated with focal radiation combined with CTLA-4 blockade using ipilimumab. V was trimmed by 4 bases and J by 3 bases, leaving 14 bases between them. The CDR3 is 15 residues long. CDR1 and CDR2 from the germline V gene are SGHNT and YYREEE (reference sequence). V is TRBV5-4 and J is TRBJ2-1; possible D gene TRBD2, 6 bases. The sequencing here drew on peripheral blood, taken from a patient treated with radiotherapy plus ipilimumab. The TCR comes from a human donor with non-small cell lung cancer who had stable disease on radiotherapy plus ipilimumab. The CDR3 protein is CASSRAGLFYNEQFF. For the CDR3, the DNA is TGTGCCAGCAGCAGGGCGGGGCTGTTCTACAATGAGCAGTTCTTC.